Sequencing of this T cell receptor beta chain was carried out in a study of shared clonotypes between healthy human individuals. General study points: Memory subsets generally showed smaller estimated richness than naive subsets did.

The V end was cut by 0 bases, the J end by 2 bases, with 13 bases between. The CDR3 is 16 residues long. The V gene's germline CDR1 is SGHNT and CDR2 YYREEE (reference sequence). A note on this clone: The antigen is not known.

Libraries were prepared by immunoSEQ multiplex PCR; TCRdb keeps only in-frame clonotypes and omits some of them. This sample has approximately 1.5 million clones, with around 98.5% found just once. The sequenced material came from naive CD4+ T cells sorted from blood. Sample subset: CD45RA+ positively selected. The source of this sequence is a man aged 25 to 45 in good health. The chain recombines TRBV5-4 with TRBJ2-3; D is undetermined. The CDR3 spells CASSLAVDSNTDTQYF. CDR3 nucleotides: TGTGCCAGCAGCTTGGCCGTCGACTCCAACACAGATACGCAGTATTTT.